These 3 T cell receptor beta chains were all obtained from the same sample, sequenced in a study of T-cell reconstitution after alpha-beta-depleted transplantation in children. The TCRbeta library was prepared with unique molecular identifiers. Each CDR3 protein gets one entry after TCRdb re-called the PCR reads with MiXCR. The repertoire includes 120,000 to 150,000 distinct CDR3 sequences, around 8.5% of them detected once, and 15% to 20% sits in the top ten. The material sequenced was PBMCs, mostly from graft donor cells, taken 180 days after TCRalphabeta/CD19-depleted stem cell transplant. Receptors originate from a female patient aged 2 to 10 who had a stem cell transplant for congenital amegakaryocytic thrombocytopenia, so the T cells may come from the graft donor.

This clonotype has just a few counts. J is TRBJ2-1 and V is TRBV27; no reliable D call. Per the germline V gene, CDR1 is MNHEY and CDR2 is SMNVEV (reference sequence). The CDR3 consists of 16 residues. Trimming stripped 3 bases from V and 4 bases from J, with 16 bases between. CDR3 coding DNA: TGTGCCAGCAGTTTTCTGGGCCGCCCGTTGTACAATGAGCAGTTCTTC. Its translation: CASSFLGRPLYNEQFF.

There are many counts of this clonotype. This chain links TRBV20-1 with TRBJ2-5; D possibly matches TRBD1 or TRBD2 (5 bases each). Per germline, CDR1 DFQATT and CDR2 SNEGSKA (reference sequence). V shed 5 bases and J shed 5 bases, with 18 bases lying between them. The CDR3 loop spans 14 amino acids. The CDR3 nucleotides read TGCAGTGCTGCTCGAGGGGACGTTTGGGAGACCCAGTACTTC. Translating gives CSAARGDVWETQYF.

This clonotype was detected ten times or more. The chain's CDR3 is CSAVNRGRRTEAFF. The CDR3 nucleotides are TGCAGTGCCGTTAACAGGGGGCGACGGACTGAAGCTTTCTTT. This sequence joins TRBV20-1 and TRBJ1-1, with 9 bases that match TRBD1. The germline V gene encodes CDR1 DFQATT and CDR2 SNEGSKA (reference sequence). Trimming at V came to 6 bases and at J to 5 bases, leaving 10 bases not matched to a gene. The CDR3 has 14 residues.